This TCR beta chain stems from a study of blood T cell repertoires in COVID-19. Looking at the study overall: Both acute and convalescent COVID-19 samples were obtained from the United States, Italy and Spain. T cells, B-cell-depleted T cells, or PBMCs provided the cDNA or gDNA that served as material.

The ends lost 5 bases at V and 4 bases at J; junction bases unmatched: 7. The germline gives CDR1 GTSNPN, CDR2 SVGIG (reference sequence). The CDR3 is 13 amino acids. Authors' analysis steps: Reference gene primer amplification yielded estimated nucleated cell counts. Here immunoSEQ multiplex PCR was the method, and the copy in TCRdb shows in-frame clones only, minus some. Clone size and V and J calls were adopted from that table, with D and trimming inferred from the DNA. This table has about 140,000 clones, roughly four fifths appearing once. Material for sequencing was peripheral blood. The TCR was taken from a woman at least 80 years old with active or convalescent COVID-19. The chain joins TRBV30 to TRBJ1-1, with 7 bases aligning to TRBD1. The CDR3 here is CAWSNDRATEAFF. DNA for the CDR3: TGTGCCTGGTCGAACGACAGGGCCACTGAAGCTTTCTTT.